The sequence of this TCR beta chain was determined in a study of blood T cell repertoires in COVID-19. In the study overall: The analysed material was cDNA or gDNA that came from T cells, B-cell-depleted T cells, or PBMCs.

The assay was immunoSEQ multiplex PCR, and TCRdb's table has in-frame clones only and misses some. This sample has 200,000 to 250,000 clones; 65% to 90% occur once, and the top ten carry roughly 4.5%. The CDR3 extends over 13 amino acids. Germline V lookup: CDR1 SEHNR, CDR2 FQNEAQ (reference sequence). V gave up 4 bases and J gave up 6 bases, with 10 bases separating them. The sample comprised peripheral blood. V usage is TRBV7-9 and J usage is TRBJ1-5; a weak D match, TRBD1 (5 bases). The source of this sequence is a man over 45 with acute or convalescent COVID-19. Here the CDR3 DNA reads TGTGCCAGCAGCTCCCAAGACAGTCAGCCCCAGCATTTT. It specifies CASSSQDSQPQHF.